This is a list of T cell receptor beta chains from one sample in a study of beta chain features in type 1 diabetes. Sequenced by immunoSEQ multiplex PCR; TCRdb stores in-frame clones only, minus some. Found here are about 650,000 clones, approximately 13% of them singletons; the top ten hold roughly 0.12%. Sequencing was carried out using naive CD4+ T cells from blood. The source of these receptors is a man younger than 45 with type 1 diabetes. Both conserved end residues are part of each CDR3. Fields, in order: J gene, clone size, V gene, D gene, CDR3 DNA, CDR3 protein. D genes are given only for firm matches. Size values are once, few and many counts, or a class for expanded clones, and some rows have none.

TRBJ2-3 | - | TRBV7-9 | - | TGTGCCAGCAGCCCGCGACAGGTCACAGATACGCAGTATTTT | CASSPRQVTDTQYF
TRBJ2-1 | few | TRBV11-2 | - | TGTGCCAGCAGCCCTTTCGGGTCGCTCAATGAGCAGTTCTTC | CASSPFGSLNEQFF
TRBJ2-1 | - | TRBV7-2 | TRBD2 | TGTGCCAGCAGCTTAGCGACTAGCGCCTCCTACAATGAGCAGTTCTTC | CASSLATSASYNEQFF
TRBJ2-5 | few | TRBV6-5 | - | TGTGCCACCGGTCTGGCGGTAGAAGAGACCCAGTACTTC | CATGLAVEETQYF
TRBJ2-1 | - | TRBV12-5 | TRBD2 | TGTGCTAGTGGTTCCCGACTAGCGGGGGTGAATGAGCAGTTCTTC | CASGSRLAGVNEQFF
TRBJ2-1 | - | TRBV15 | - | TGTGCCACCAGCAGAGATCGCAATGAGCAGTTCTTC | CATSRDRNEQFF
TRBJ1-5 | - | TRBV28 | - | TGTGCCAGCAGTGCTGGGGGGTCGGGGCAGCCCCAGCATTTT | CASSAGGSGQPQHF
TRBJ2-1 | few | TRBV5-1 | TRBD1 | TGCGCCAGCAGCGAGGGACAGGGTAACTACAATGAGCAGTTCTTC | CASSEGQGNYNEQFF
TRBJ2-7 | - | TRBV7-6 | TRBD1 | TGTGCCAGCAGTCGGGACAGGTTTTACGAGCAGTACTTC | CASSRDRFYEQYF
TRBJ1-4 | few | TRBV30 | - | TGTGCCTGGAGTGTTGGGGTCACTAATGAAAAACTGTTTTTT | CAWSVGVTNEKLFF
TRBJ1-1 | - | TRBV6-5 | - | TGTGCCAGCAGTTACGGGAACATGAACACTGAAGCTTTCTTT | CASSYGNMNTEAFF
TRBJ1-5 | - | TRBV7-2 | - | TGTGCCAGCAGCCAAAGGACGGGGGTAGGCAATCAGCCCCAGCATTTT | CASSQRTGVGNQPQHF
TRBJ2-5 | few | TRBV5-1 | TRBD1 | TGCGCCAGCAGCCCGGGACAGGGGACAGAGACCCAGTACTTC | CASSPGQGTETQYF